Presented here are 23 T cell receptor beta chains from one specimen sequenced in a study of T cells after posttransplantation cyclophosphamide. The table came from immunoSEQ multiplex PCR; TCRdb's copy has only in-frame clones and leaves some out. This repertoire holds about 12,000 clones, and none appear only once. The specimen sequenced was PBMCs. The receptors stem from a middle-aged woman in good health, CMV-negative, and a related stem cell transplant donor.

This clone was observed many times. The chain couples TRBV5-1 to TRBJ2-2, with D perhaps TRBD1 (6 bases). Between the trimmed V and J ends, which lost 4 bases and 1 base, there was a span of 17 bases. The CDR3 has 17 amino acids. Germline CDR1 is SGHRS and CDR2 is YFSETQ. For the CDR3, the DNA is TGCGCCAGCAGCCACCAAAAAGTACAGGGGAACACCGGGGAGCTGTTTTTT. Translating gives CASSHQKVQGNTGELFF.

This clone was seen ten or more times. The rearrangement links TRBV28 to TRBJ2-5; D uncertain. This CDR3 is built from 13 residues. Germline V lookup: CDR1 MDHEN, CDR2 SYDVKM. The V gene lost 11 bases and the J gene lost 0 bases, with 13 bases spanning the gap. The CDR3 coding sequence is TGTGCCGGCGCCCCACAGTACCAAGAGACCCAGTACTTC. Translation: CAGAPQYQETQYF.

This clone was recorded many times. The rearrangement links TRBV6-1 to TRBJ1-5, with TRBD1 matching over 7 bases. From germline, CDR1 is MNHNS and CDR2 SASEGT. V trimming: 2 bases; J trimming: 5 bases; junction bases outside the gene matches: 12. There are 17 residues in the CDR3. The CDR3 sequence is CASSEPTGDQRYQPQHF. In nucleotides, the CDR3 is TGTGCCAGCAGTGAACCAACAGGGGATCAGAGGTATCAGCCCCAGCATTTT.

This clone was seen ten or more times. V gene TRBV6-2 or TRBV6-3 combines with J gene TRBJ1-2; unclear D gene. The CDR3 loop spans 15 amino acids. V was clipped by 4 bases and J by 6 bases, with 18 bases between them. CDR1 MNHEY and CDR2 SVGEGT come from the germline V gene. CDR3 sequence reads: CASSWPGLGVNGYTF. The CDR3 nucleotides read TGTGCCAGCAGTTGGCCAGGATTGGGTGTGAATGGCTACACCTTC.

This clone came up many times. The chain combines TRBV27 with TRBJ2-5; D is unresolved. The CDR3 has 13 residues. Germline CDR1 is MNHEY and CDR2 is SMNVEV (reference sequence). The V end was cut by 2 bases, the J end by 5 bases, with 9 bases between. The CDR3 is CASSLRPRETQYF. The DNA of the CDR3 is TGTGCCAGCAGTTTACGCCCCCGGGAGACCCAGTACTTC.

This clone was observed at least ten times. This chain links TRBV6-1 with TRBJ1-1; TRBD1 aligns across 8 bases. The CDR3 sequence is 13 residues long. The germline V gene encodes CDR1 MNHNS and CDR2 SASEGT. The V and J ends lost 8 bases and 6 bases, in that order; junction bases with no gene match: 8. CDR3 DNA sequence: TGTGCCAGCGCCAGACAGGGGTACCCTGAAGCTTTCTTT. Residues: CASARQGYPEAFF.

This clone has a count of ten or more. This chain connects TRBV11-2 to TRBJ2-5, with 8 bases matching TRBD1. The CDR3 spans 14 residues. Germline V CDR1 and CDR2: SGHAT, FQNNGV. V lost 5 bases to trimming and J lost 3 bases; unmatched junction nucleotides: 5. The CDR3 reads CASSPGQGEETQYF. CDR3 DNA: TGTGCCAGCAGCCCCGGACAGGGAGAAGAGACCCAGTACTTC.

This clone was seen at least ten times. Written as DNA, the CDR3 is TGTGCCAGCAGTGAATTAGGTGACAGGGAATCCTACAATGAGCAGTTCTTC. It is translated as CASSELGDRESYNEQFF. The V and J genes are TRBV2 and TRBJ2-1; 7 bases fit TRBD1. The CDR3 has 17 amino acids. The V gene end was trimmed by 2 bases and the J gene end by 1 base; junction bases not matched to a gene: 8. Germline values: CDR1 SNHLY, CDR2 FYNNEI.

With respect to this clone: A read error is possible here, since a much larger clone lies one base away. The chain couples TRBV4-3 to TRBJ1-4; possible D gene TRBD1, 5 bases. Germline values: CDR1 LGHNA, CDR2 YSLEER. This CDR3 spans 14 amino acids. The CDR3 DNA reads TGCGCCAGCAGCCCGACAGTTATAGGTGAACAACTGTTTTTT. It encodes CASSPTVIGEQLFF.

The chain recombines TRBV28 with TRBJ2-5, with 8 bases that match TRBD1. The junction had 9 bases not matched to a gene; V was cut back by 7 bases and J by 5 bases. Germline V gene lookup returns CDR1 MDHEN and CDR2 SYDVKM. This CDR3 contains 14 residues. CDR3 coding DNA: TGTGCCAGCACCCCCAGGGGGCGCAAGGAGACCCAGTACTTC. It yields the protein CASTPRGRKETQYF. Full variable domain (rest looked up from reference TRBV28 and TRBJ2-5): DVKVTQSSRYLVKRTGEKVFLECVQDMDHENMFWYRQDPGLGLRLIYFSYDVKMKEKGDIPEGYSVSREKKERFSLILESASTNQTSMYLCASTPRGRKETQYFGPGTRLLVL.

This clone has just a few counts. J is TRBJ2-7 and V is TRBV6-5; TRBD1 is a possible D gene (6 bases). V was shortened by 1 base and J by 4 bases, with 17 bases between the two germline ends. CDR3 length: 16 residues. Germline V gene sequence: CDR1 MNHEY, CDR2 SVGAGI. The CDR3 DNA follows: TGTGCCAGCAGTTACTTCCCGACAGGTTCAGGGTACGAGCAGTACTTC. Protein product: CASSYFPTGSGYEQYF.

This clone was seen repeatedly, ten times or more. The chain uses TRBV7-9 and TRBJ2-5, with D possibly being TRBD1 (7 bases). The V gene's germline CDR1 is SEHNR and CDR2 FQNEAQ (reference sequence). Deletions cut 1 base from V and 3 bases from J, with 12 bases between. This CDR3 has 15 residues. The CDR3 nucleotides are TGTGCCAGCAGCTTAGTCAGGGGGGCGAAAGAGACCCAGTACTTC. As protein: CASSLVRGAKETQYF.

This clone occurred a few times. The CDR3 loop reads CASSLGPAGARDTQYF. The CDR3 DNA follows: TGTGCCAGCAGCCTAGGGCCAGCGGGTGCCAGGGATACGCAGTATTTT. This chain links TRBV7-9 with TRBJ2-3, with D perhaps TRBD2 (6 bases). Deletions cut 5 bases from V and 6 bases from J, with 21 bases between. CDR1 is SEHNR, CDR2 FQNEAQ, per germline (reference sequence). This CDR3 comprises 16 residues.

In its sample, this clone was seen many times. CDR3 nucleotides: TGTGCCAGCAGTGAAGCCACCCGGAGGGATGGCTACACCTTC. The encoded protein is CASSEATRRDGYTF. J is TRBJ1-2 and V is TRBV2; D not certain. The CDR3 has 14 residues. Germline V gives CDR1 SNHLY, CDR2 FYNNEI. Trimming took off 0 bases at V and 6 bases at J, with 11 bases between the two ends. Drawing the rest from reference TRBV2 and TRBJ1-2, the complete variable domain is EPEVTQTPSHQVTQMGQEVILRCVPISNHLYFYWYRQILGQKVEFLVSFYNNEISEKSEIFDDQFSVERPDGSNFTLKIRSTKLEDSAMYFCASSEATRRDGYTFGSGTRLTVV.

This clone was detected many times. The chain uses TRBV5-1 and TRBJ2-1, with 9 positions matching TRBD1. Germline values: CDR1 SGHRS, CDR2 YFSETQ. Trimming cost V 3 bases and J 8 bases; bases outside gene matches: 9. The CDR3 covers 15 residues. The CDR3 region is CASSSGQGILDEQFF. The DNA for the CDR3 is TGCGCCAGCAGCTCGGGACAGGGTATACTGGATGAGCAGTTCTTC. Combining the CDR3 with reference TRBV5-1 and TRBJ2-1 gives the whole variable domain KAGVTQTPRYLIKTRGQQVTLSCSPISGHRSVSWYQQTPGQGLQFLFEYFSETQRNKGNFPGRFSGRQFSNSRSEMNVSTLELGDSALYLCASSSGQGILDEQFFGPGTRLTVL.

This clone showed up many times. The chain recombines TRBV28 with TRBJ2-3; 7 bases fit TRBD1. This CDR3 spans 13 amino acids. V lost 7 bases, J lost 1 base, and 2 bases stayed unmatched. Germline V CDR1 and CDR2: MDHEN, SYDVKM. The CDR3 sequence is CASITGGTDTQYF. DNA of the CDR3: TGTGCCAGCATTACAGGGGGCACAGATACGCAGTATTTT.

This clone was seen at least ten times. The CDR3 DNA sequence: TGTGCCAGCAGCTTAAAGGCAGGAGGAGGAGAGACCCAGTACTTC. This gives the protein CASSLKAGGGETQYF. The chain has TRBV7-2 and TRBJ2-5; D may be TRBD2 (5 bases). Trimming cost V 2 bases and J 4 bases, with 14 bases left between them. Germline V gene sequence: CDR1 SGHTA, CDR2 FQGNSA. CDR3 length: 15 residues.

Many counts were recorded for this clone. The chain links TRBV2 to TRBJ2-7, with D maybe TRBD1 (5 bases). The CDR3 has 15 residues. Deletions cut 4 bases from V and 1 base from J, with 14 bases between. Germline V gene lookup returns CDR1 SNHLY and CDR2 FYNNEI. This CDR3 is CASSVTESSSYEQYF. DNA of the CDR3: TGTGCCAGCAGTGTGACAGAATCTTCTTCCTACGAGCAGTACTTC.

This clone was found a few times. The CDR3 loop reads CALGRGADQPQHF. The CDR3, as DNA: TGTGCCCTAGGCCGGGGGGCGGATCAGCCCCAGCATTTT. The rearrangement links TRBV30 to TRBJ1-5, with TRBD1 as a possible D gene (6 bases). The CDR3 is 13 residues long. Germline CDR1 reads GTSNPN; CDR2 reads SVGIG (reference sequence). Trimming took 8 bases from V and 5 from J, leaving 16 bases between them.

There are many counts of this clone. V and J are TRBV10-3 and TRBJ2-7; 7 nucleotides agree with TRBD1. The CDR3 length is 14 residues. CDR1 is ENHRY and CDR2 is SYGVKD in the germline V gene. V shed 6 bases, J shed 5 bases, and the junction held 10 bases outside the gene matches. CDR3 nucleotide sequence: TGTGCCATCAGCCAAGGGGGCCTGGGGGACGAGCAGTACTTC. As protein: CAISQGGLGDEQYF.

This clone was recorded many times. The chain has TRBV6-1 and TRBJ2-7; D is unclear. CDR1 is MNHNS, CDR2 SASEGT, per germline. The CDR3 runs 11 residues. Trimming shortened V by 2 bases and J by 4 bases, and 3 bases separated the two germline ends. CDR3 nucleotide sequence: TGTGCCAGCAGTGAACTTTACGAGCAGTACTTC. Protein product: CASSELYEQYF.

This clone was seen only a few times. This chain uses TRBV12-3 or TRBV12-4 with TRBJ2-4, with 14 bases aligning to TRBD2. V shed 3 bases, J shed 1 base, and the junction held 11 bases outside the gene matches. This CDR3 has 20 residues. CDR3 amino acids: CASSFRGLAGVFSAKNIQYF. CDR3 DNA sequence: TGTGCCAGCAGTTTTAGGGGACTAGCGGGAGTATTTTCTGCCAAAAACATTCAGTACTTC.

A few counts support this clone. The J gene is TRBJ2-3, the V gene TRBV6-5; TRBD2 matches 11 bases. The ends lost 4 bases at V and 3 bases at J; junction bases unmatched: 6. This CDR3 spans 16 amino acids. Germline V gives CDR1 MNHEY, CDR2 SVGAGI. The DNA for the CDR3 is TGTGCCAGCAGTTGGGGACTAGCGGCGGGTACAGATACGCAGTATTTT. Amino acid sequence: CASSWGLAAGTDTQYF.